This is a list of T cell receptor beta chains from one sample in a study of CD8+ T cells in alopecia areata. Profiling relied on immunoSEQ multiplex PCR, and the TCRdb table lists in-frame clones only, not all of them. This sample has 200,000 to 250,000 clones, with less than 65% found just once. Sequencing was performed on CD4+ T cells sorted from blood, taken at week 4, from a patient treated with tofacitinib. The receptors were gathered from a human donor with alopecia areata. Each CDR3 is given with its conserved first and last residue. The D gene is left open where the match is weak. Size is stated for part of the rows, as once, few or many counts, or as a class when the clone is expanded.

cdr3_aa cdr3_nt j_call cdr3_length v_call clone_size d_call
CASSLAGASTDTQYF TGTGCCAGCAGCTTAGCGGGAGCGAGCACAGATACGCAGTATTTT TRBJ2-3 15 TRBV11-2 . .
CAWRRLNTEAFF TGTGCCTGGAGACGCCTGAACACTGAAGCTTTCTTT TRBJ1-1 12 TRBV30 . .
CASSPQGETQYF TGTGCCAGCAGCCCCCAGGGGGAGACCCAGTACTTC TRBJ2-5 12 TRBV9 . .
CASSLGQPSEAFF TGTGCCAGCAGCCTCGGGCAGCCATCTGAAGCTTTCTTT TRBJ1-1 13 TRBV7-2 few .
CAWSVSRGSSGANVLTF TGTGCCTGGAGTGTATCCAGGGGGAGCTCTGGGGCCAACGTCCTGACTTTC TRBJ2-6 17 TRBV30 . TRBD1
CASRTETEAFF TGTGCCAGCAGGACCGAGACTGAAGCTTTCTTT TRBJ1-1 11 TRBV6-6 . .
CASSSRTGMKSYTF TGCGCCAGCAGCTCCCGGACAGGGATGAAGAGCTACACCTTC TRBJ1-2 14 TRBV5-1 few TRBD1
CASSSGQGAYYGYTF TGTGCCAGCAGCTCCGGACAGGGGGCCTACTATGGCTACACCTTC TRBJ1-2 15 TRBV7-2 . TRBD1
CSVEVLFLNTEAFF TGCAGCGTTGAAGTTCTGTTCTTGAACACTGAAGCTTTCTTT TRBJ1-1 14 TRBV29-1 once .
CASRSLGTANEKLFF TGTGCCAGTAGAAGTTTGGGGACAGCTAATGAAAAACTGTTTTTT TRBJ1-4 15 TRBV19 . TRBD1
CASSVASQETQYF TGTGCCAGCAGCGTAGCTTCCCAAGAGACCCAGTACTTC TRBJ2-5 13 TRBV9 . .
CASRGEQFF TGTGCCAGCAGGGGTGAGCAGTTCTTC TRBJ2-1 9 TRBV6-5 . .
CASSPRTSGLTDTQYF TGTGCCAGCAGCCCACGGACTAGCGGGCTCACAGATACGCAGTATTTT TRBJ2-3 16 TRBV11-2 . TRBD2
CASSLLGSYNEQFF TGTGCCAGCAGCTTATTAGGCTCCTACAATGAGCAGTTCTTC TRBJ2-1 14 TRBV11-2 . .
CASSQLGTSGGTYEQYF TGCGCCAGCAGCCAATTGGGGACTAGCGGGGGTACCTACGAGCAGTACTTC TRBJ2-7 17 TRBV4-3 few TRBD2
CASSYSNTEAFF TGTGCCAGCAGTTACTCGAACACTGAAGCTTTCTTT TRBJ1-1 12 TRBV6-6 few .
CASRSRGLGTYEQYF TGTGCCAGCAGATCGAGGGGGCTTGGAACCTACGAGCAGTACTTC TRBJ2-7 15 TRBV6-5 . TRBD1
CASSAGPNTEAFF TGTGCCAGCAGTGCCGGGCCGAACACTGAAGCTTTCTTT TRBJ1-1 13 TRBV2 . .
CASSQAAQRGAPYEQYF TGTGCCAGCAGCCAAGCAGCTCAGCGGGGGGCCCCCTACGAGCAGTACTTC TRBJ2-7 17 TRBV4-2 few TRBD2
CAYAGTSQPFF TGTGCCTACGCCGGGACCTCGCAACCTTTCTTT TRBJ1-1 11 TRBV30 once .
CASTSMGQEQYF TGTGCCAGCACCTCAATGGGACAAGAGCAGTACTTC TRBJ2-7 12 TRBV11-2 . .
CASSYRRGTDTQYF TGTGCCAGCAGTTACCGCCGGGGTACAGATACGCAGTATTTT TRBJ2-3 14 TRBV6-6 . .
CASSLPQPRGSPLHF TGTGCCAGCAGCTTGCCACAGCCCAGGGGTTCACCCCTCCACTTT TRBJ1-6 15 TRBV5-6 . .
CASRQGMGTEAFF TGTGCCAGCAGACAGGGTATGGGCACTGAAGCTTTCTTT TRBJ1-1 13 TRBV2 . .
CASSLSGDGEQFF TGTGCCAGCAGCTTGTCAGGGGACGGGGAGCAGTTCTTC TRBJ2-1 13 TRBV7-2 . .
CASSPGQGTDTQYF TGTGCCAGCAGCCCTGGCCAAGGCACAGATACGCAGTATTTT TRBJ2-3 14 TRBV5-4 once .
CASSFGGATRNEQFF TGCGCCAGCAGCTTCGGGGGGGCAACGCGGAATGAGCAGTTCTTC TRBJ2-1 15 TRBV5-1 . TRBD2
CASRRPSGEQFF TGTGCCAGCAGGCGCCCGTCAGGTGAGCAGTTCTTC TRBJ2-1 12 TRBV27 . .
CASRKTGGATDTQYF TGTGCCAGCAGAAAGACAGGGGGCGCGACAGATACGCAGTATTTT TRBJ2-3 15 TRBV6-5 once TRBD1